This T cell receptor beta chain was recorded in a study of Ad26.COV2.S vaccination and SARS-CoV-2 variants. Overall study context: Participants got Ad26.COV2.S intramuscularly, once or twice 56 days apart.

As for this clone: Its matching antigen is unknown.

With 4 bases removed from V and 9 bases from J, the gap between germline ends came to 10 bases. This CDR3 has 12 residues. Germline CDR1 is GTSNPN and CDR2 is SVGIG (reference sequence). Sequencing was performed with immunoSEQ multiplex PCR; in TCRdb, only in-frame clones are kept and a portion is missing. The table has approximately 280,000 clones, around 87% seen once. General study findings and limits: Vaccine recipients and placebo recipients showed similar non-spike TCR breadth.

Treatment: 15 to 20 received Ad26.COV2.S at low or high dose, single or two shots; about 5 received placebo; per-sample allocation not given. Specimen acquisition occurred on day 63 following the initial vaccine or placebo injection. The sequencing used peripheral blood, collected in a trial of Ad26.COV2.S vaccine versus placebo. J is TRBJ1-6 and V is TRBV30, with D uncertain. The sequence derives from a person aged 18-60 years who received the Ad26.COV2.S COVID-19 vaccine or a placebo. The CDR3 coding sequence is TGTGCCTGGACCAACTGGGGTTCACCCCTCCACTTT. Residues: CAWTNWGSPLHF. The whole variable domain, remainder taken from reference TRBV30 and TRBJ1-6, is SQTIHQWPATLVQPVGSPLSLECTVEGTSNPNLYWYRQAAGRGLQLLFYSVGIGQISSEVPQNLSASRPQDRQFILSSKKLLLSDSGFYLCAWTNWGSPLHFGNGTRLTVT.